A selection of T cell receptor beta chains follows, all from one sample in a study of cytomegalovirus exposure and HLA in healthy donors. Here immunoSEQ multiplex PCR was the method, and the copy in TCRdb shows in-frame clones only, minus some. The sample contains under 200,000 clones, around 90% of which appear only once. Sequences were obtained from PBMCs. The receptors here all came from a boy aged 2 to 10 in good health and CMV-seronegative. The CDR3 runs from the conserved cysteine through the conserved F or W. Each record gives: J gene, CDR3 length, clone size, V gene, CDR3 protein. Size is omitted from some rows. Given values are once, few, many or a class for expanded clones.

TRBJ1-1 | 19 | . | TRBV5-1 | CASSFGTGGSESPITEAFF
TRBJ1-4 | 14 | once | TRBV6-1 | CASSSLPRTEDPIF
TRBJ2-5 | 15 | . | TRBV6-1 | CASSENGQGQETQYF
TRBJ1-3 | 16 | . | TRBV28 | CASYNFGQGTGNTIYF
TRBJ2-3 | 19 | . | TRBV14 | CASSQGTSGGPSSTDTQYF
TRBJ2-5 | 15 | . | TRBV18 | CASSPEGGVGQTQYF
TRBJ1-5 | 14 | . | TRBV6-6 | CASSYVSSNQPQHF
TRBJ2-1 | 13 | . | TRBV28 | CASSLLGGNEQFF
TRBJ2-3 | 13 | . | TRBV29-1 | CSVMAPAGDTQYF
TRBJ1-1 | 14 | once | TRBV5-1 | CASSLRGVNTEAFF
TRBJ1-4 | 16 | . | TRBV28 | CASSRDRASTNEKLFF
TRBJ1-2 | 12 | few | TRBV6-1 | CASGQLNYGYTF
TRBJ2-5 | 13 | . | TRBV5-4 | CASSGGTEGTQYF
TRBJ2-7 | 13 | . | TRBV11-2 | CASSLGQGAEQYF
TRBJ1-1 | 15 | . | TRBV27 | CASSFLGLGNTEAFF
TRBJ2-1 | 10 | . | TRBV19 | CASSFNEQFF
TRBJ2-2 | 13 | once | TRBV30 | CAWSGSNTGELFF
TRBJ1-2 | 15 | . | TRBV5-6 | CASSLMGLDNYGYTF
TRBJ1-5 | 13 | . | TRBV6-5 | CASSEQGFQPQHF
TRBJ1-3 | 14 | . | TRBV7-9 | CASSLGTDGNTIYF